The 27 T cell receptor beta chains listed next were all sequenced from one sample in a study of T-cell reconstitution after alpha-beta-depleted transplantation in children. TCRbeta library preparation incorporated unique molecular identifiers. TCRdb recomputed calls from the PCR reads with MiXCR, one row per CDR3 protein. The sample has hundreds of thousands of distinct CDR3 sequences, around 25% seen once. Here the sequenced sample was PBMCs, taken before TCRalphabeta/CD19-depleted stem cell transplant. All receptors come from a girl aged 2-9 years with Fanconi anemia, due to receive a stem cell transplant.

The V and J genes are TRBV20-1 and TRBJ2-7; 7 nucleotides match TRBD2. The CDR3 runs to 12 residues. CDR1 is DFQATT, CDR2 SNEGSKA, per germline (reference sequence). V was pared by 5 bases and J by 2 bases, with 3 bases of the junction left unmatched. CDR3 DNA: TGCAGTGCTCATACTAGCGCCTACGAGCAGTACTTC. Residues: CSAHTSAYEQYF.

This clonotype was counted a few times. J is TRBJ1-2 and V is TRBV7-9; no definite D call. Trimming left V 1 base short and J 4 bases short, with 7 bases between. CDR1 SEHNR and CDR2 FQNEAQ come from the germline V gene (reference sequence). This CDR3 contains 13 residues. In DNA, the CDR3 is TGTGCCAGCAGCTTAGGGGCGTTCTATGGCTACACCTTC. It specifies CASSLGAFYGYTF. Full variable domain (outside the CDR3, taken from reference TRBV7-9 and TRBJ1-2): DTGVSQNPRHKITKRGQNVTFRCDPISEHNRLYWYRQTLGQGPEFLTYFQNEAQLEKSRLLSDRFSAERPKGSFSTLEIQRTEQGDSAMYLCASSLGAFYGYTFGSGTRLTVV.

This chain joins TRBV4-2 and TRBJ2-3; TRBD2 agrees at 8 bases. The trim removed 0 bases at V and 0 bases at J, leaving 5 bases unmatched. The CDR3 totals 17 residues. Germline assignment: CDR1 LGHNA and CDR2 YNFKEQ. The CDR3 region is CASSQDHSSGSTDTQYF. In DNA form, the CDR3 reads TGTGCCAGCAGCCAAGATCATTCTAGCGGGAGCACAGATACGCAGTATTTT.

V usage is TRBV29-1 and J usage is TRBJ2-1; no firm D call. With 7 bases removed from V and 4 bases from J, the gap between germline ends came to 8 bases. The CDR3 is made up of 11 amino acids. Germline values: CDR1 SQVTM, CDR2 ANQGSEA. The CDR3 DNA reads TGCAGCGGACACGTATACAATGAGCAGTTCTTC. Amino acids: CSGHVYNEQFF.

The chain recombines TRBV20-1 with TRBJ2-1, with 7 bases fitting TRBD2. This CDR3 has 13 residues. J was trimmed by 7 bases and V by 6 bases; bases with no gene match: 9. In germline, CDR1 is DFQATT, CDR2 SNEGSKA (reference sequence). The CDR3, as DNA: TGCAGTGCGACCAGCGGGATAGGGAATGAGCAGTTCTTC. Protein sequence: CSATSGIGNEQFF.

Ten or more counts support this clonotype. This chain joins TRBV7-9 and TRBJ2-5, with D hard to call. The CDR3 runs 10 residues. Germline values: CDR1 SEHNR, CDR2 FQNEAQ (reference sequence). Trimming cost V 8 bases and J 8 bases, with 9 bases left between them. The CDR3 loop is CASGKGTQYF. The CDR3 nucleotides are TGTGCCAGCGGGAAAGGAACCCAGTACTTC.

The V gene is TRBV18, the J gene TRBJ2-7; 10 bases fit TRBD2. CDR3 length equals 15 residues. J was trimmed by 7 bases and V by 4 bases; bases with no gene match: 10. CDR1 is KGHSH and CDR2 is LQKENI in the germline V gene. CDR3: CASSLGAGGPEEQYF. The CDR3 DNA reads as TGTGCCAGCTCACTCGGAGCGGGAGGGCCGGAGGAGCAGTACTTC.

The chain combines TRBV20-1 with TRBJ1-4; tentatively, D is TRBD1 (5 bases). The V gene's germline CDR1 is DFQATT and CDR2 SNEGSKA (reference sequence). The ends were cut back, 7 bases at V and 5 bases at J, with 14 bases in the middle. This CDR3 has 13 amino acids. This chain's CDR3 is CSVDRQSNEKLFF. CDR3 DNA sequence: TGCAGTGTAGACCGACAGAGCAATGAAAAACTGTTTTTT.

This clonotype was observed a handful of times. V usage is TRBV20-1 and J usage is TRBJ2-3; 10 nucleotides line up with TRBD2. This CDR3 region has 17 residues. Looked up from germline, CDR1 is DFQATT and CDR2 is SNEGSKA (reference sequence). Unmatched junction bases numbered 6, after V lost 0 bases and J lost 0 bases. CDR3 coding DNA: TGCAGTGCTAGAGATGGTATTAGCGGGGGGAGCACAGATACGCAGTATTTT. Translated: CSARDGISGGSTDTQYF.

The genes are TRBV6-5 and TRBJ2-3, with D perhaps being TRBD1 or TRBD2 (5 bases each). This CDR3 is built from 17 residues. Germline lookup yields CDR1 MNHEY and CDR2 SVGAGI. Trimming removed 0 bases at V and 2 bases at J, with 15 bases between. The CDR3 nucleotides are TGTGCCAGCAGTTACTCGATTGCTGGGACCACCACAGATACGCAGTATTTT. Protein product: CASSYSIAGTTTDTQYF.

V is TRBV6-2 or TRBV6-3 and J is TRBJ2-6, with D possibly matching TRBD1 (6 bases). Germline CDR1 is MNHEY and CDR2 is SVGEGT. V was pared by 6 bases and J by 0 bases, with 12 bases between. The CDR3 covers 16 residues. In nucleotides, the CDR3 is TGTGCCAGCAGCAGGGGCTACAGCTCTGGGGCCAACGTCCTGACTTTC. This encodes CASSRGYSSGANVLTF.

The chain employs TRBV20-1 and TRBJ1-1, with TRBD1 as a possible D gene (5 bases). This CDR3 spans 14 amino acids. The germline V and J ends were trimmed by 5 bases and 3 bases, with 16 bases remaining between them. Germline-derived CDR1 and CDR2 are DFQATT and SNEGSKA (reference sequence). The DNA of the CDR3 is TGCAGTGCTTTGCCAGGGTGGACCTACACTGAAGCTTTCTTT. It translates to CSALPGWTYTEAFF.

This clonotype showed up many times. The V and J genes are TRBV12-3 or TRBV12-4 and TRBJ2-3; D may be TRBD2 (6 bases). The CDR3 loop spans 17 amino acids. With 3 bases removed from V and 0 bases from J, the gap between germline ends came to 16 bases. CDR3 region: CASSFPTASDSTDTQYF. For the CDR3, the DNA is TGTGCCAGCAGTTTCCCCACCGCTAGCGATAGCACAGATACGCAGTATTTT.

This clonotype was counted a few times. The chain carries TRBV5-1 and TRBJ2-7; weak D call: TRBD2 (5 bases). The CDR3 is 14 amino acids. CDR1 and CDR2 (germline): SGHRS, YFSETQ. The V and J ends lost 0 bases and 3 bases respectively, with 10 bases between them. CDR3 DNA sequence: TGCGCCAGCAGCTTGGCACCGGGGAGCTACGAGCAGTACTTC. Protein: CASSLAPGSYEQYF.

The chain carries TRBV18 and TRBJ2-7; 7 bases are shared with TRBD2. V shed 8 bases, J shed 3 bases, and the junction held 13 bases outside the gene matches. The V gene's germline CDR1 is KGHSH and CDR2 LQKENI. This CDR3 comprises 15 residues. The CDR3 sequence is CASTVAAGVFYEQYF. CDR3 DNA: TGTGCCAGCACCGTAGCGGCGGGAGTCTTCTACGAGCAGTACTTC.

This chain uses TRBV20-1 with TRBJ2-1; D possibly corresponds to TRBD2 (6 bases). CDR1 is DFQATT and CDR2 is SNEGSKA in the germline V gene (reference sequence). The V end was cut by 8 bases, the J end by 7 bases, with 15 bases between. There are 12 residues in the CDR3. The CDR3 DNA reads TGCAGTTTTAGCGGCATACAGAATGAGCAGTTCTTC. Its protein product is CSFSGIQNEQFF.

This clonotype was counted at least ten times. The junction departs from germline at one end; a sequencing error may be responsible. This sequence joins TRBV20-1 and TRBJ1-5; 9 nucleotides match TRBD1. This CDR3 spans 13 amino acids. Germline CDR1 DFQATT, CDR2 SNEGSKA (reference sequence). The CDR3 is CSASTGGKQPQHF. CDR3 sequence (DNA): TGCAGTGCTAGCACAGGGGGCAAGCAGCCCCAGCATTTT.

This clonotype was observed many times. The V gene is TRBV5-1, the J gene TRBJ2-7, with a weak D call TRBD2 (7 bases). This CDR3 comprises 14 residues. V was pared by 0 bases and J by 3 bases, with 10 bases between. CDR1 is SGHRS and CDR2 is YFSETQ in the germline V gene. The CDR3: CASSLAGEGYEQYF. In DNA form, the CDR3 reads TGCGCCAGCAGCTTGGCAGGGGAGGGCTACGAGCAGTACTTC.

This clonotype showed up just a few times. V gene TRBV25-1 combines with J gene TRBJ2-3, with D unclear. V lost 6 bases and J lost 3, with 7 bases in between. The CDR3 has 12 amino acids. Germline CDR1 is MGHDK and CDR2 is SYGVNS. The CDR3 is CASSDGTDTQYF. The CDR3 region has the DNA TGTGCCAGCAGCGACGGAACAGATACGCAGTATTTT.

Ten or more counts support this clonotype. The chain has TRBV10-3 and TRBJ2-7; D is possibly TRBD1 or TRBD2 (5 bases each). The CDR3 has 14 residues. Trimming stripped 4 bases from V and 2 bases from J, with 12 bases between. Germline V gene data show CDR1 as ENHRY and CDR2 as SYGVKD. CDR3 bases: TGTGCCATCAGTGTTAAGGGGAGCGCCTACGAGCAGTACTTC. Protein sequence: CAISVKGSAYEQYF.

This clonotype was observed a few times. J is TRBJ2-7 and V is TRBV20-1, with D perhaps TRBD1 (5 bases). The CDR3 runs to 11 residues. Per germline, CDR1 DFQATT and CDR2 SNEGSKA (reference sequence). With 6 bases removed from V and 3 bases from J, the gap between germline ends came to 9 bases. The CDR3 reads CSAYDSYEQYF. The DNA for the CDR3 is TGCAGTGCCTATGACAGCTACGAGCAGTACTTC.

This clonotype was counted ten times or more. This sequence joins TRBV18 and TRBJ2-1; D is undetermined. CDR1 KGHSH and CDR2 LQKENI come from the germline V gene. V was trimmed by 2 bases and J by 6 bases, leaving 5 bases between them. The CDR3 totals 12 residues. The DNA for the CDR3 is TGTGCCAGCTCACCAGAACGCAATGAGCAGTTCTTC. Translation: CASSPERNEQFF.

The rearrangement joins TRBV12-5 to TRBJ2-2, with 8 bases aligning to TRBD1. J gave up 2 bases and V 5 bases, and 4 bases lay outside the gene matches. Germline V gives CDR1 LGHNT, CDR2 FRNRAP. CDR3 length equals 15 residues. The CDR3 here is CASGPGTGNTGELFF. In DNA form, the CDR3 reads TGTGCTAGTGGTCCCGGGACAGGTAACACCGGGGAGCTGTTTTTT.

The table lists this clonotype with many counts. The chain recombines TRBV29-1 with TRBJ2-3, with TRBD2 matching over 9 bases. Trimming removed 4 bases from V and 0 bases from J; junction bases left unmatched: 5. The CDR3 length is 15 residues. The V gene's germline CDR1 is SQVTM and CDR2 ANQGSEA. CDR3 region: CSVVSGSHSTDTQYF. The CDR3 DNA is TGCAGCGTTGTTAGCGGGAGCCATAGCACAGATACGCAGTATTTT.

This clonotype was detected a few times. This sequence joins TRBV6-5 and TRBJ1-1; a possible D gene is TRBD1 (5 bases). V lost 2 bases, J lost 8 bases, and 12 bases lay in between. Per germline, CDR1 MNHEY and CDR2 SVGAGI. The CDR3 sequence is 13 residues long. The CDR3 loop reads CASSYQSRTEAFF. The CDR3 DNA reads TGTGCCAGCAGTTACCAATCCCGGACAGAAGCTTTCTTT.

The chain recombines TRBV15 with TRBJ2-5, with a possible D match to TRBD1 (5 bases). Germline CDR1 is LNHNV and CDR2 is YYDKDF (reference sequence). This CDR3 has 13 residues. V lost 4 bases and J 5 bases, leaving 11 bases between the germline ends. The CDR3 bases are TGTGCCACCAGCAATTACAGGACGGAGACCCAGTACTTC. Amino acid sequence: CATSNYRTETQYF.

This clonotype was counted at least ten times. V is TRBV7-9 and J is TRBJ2-3; no reliable D call. This CDR3 region has 11 residues. Per the germline V gene, CDR1 is SEHNR and CDR2 is FQNEAQ (reference sequence). V was pared by 10 bases and J by 2 bases, with 7 bases between. The CDR3 nucleotides are TGTGCCACAAGACCCACAGATACGCAGTATTTT. It encodes CATRPTDTQYF.